A selection of T cell receptor beta chains follows, all from one sample in a study of blood T cell repertoires in COVID-19. TCRdb's table, derived via immunoSEQ multiplex PCR, lists solely in-frame clones and lacks some. This table holds around 330,000 clones, about 85% found once. Sequenced: PBMCs or T cells enriched from blood (not recorded which). These receptors originate from a woman aged 25 to 39 who had been exposed to COVID-19. Each CDR3 is given with its conserved first and last residue. Fields, in order: D gene, V gene, clone size, J gene, CDR3 protein, CDR3 DNA. A D gene is named only where the DNA matches it firmly. Clone size is given for some rows only: seen once, a few or many times, or a class if the clone is expanded.

TRBD1	TRBV7-7	NA	TRBJ2-5	CASSTRDRVETQYF	TGTGCTAGCAGCACACGGGACAGGGTAGAGACCCAGTACTTC
NA	TRBV30	NA	TRBJ1-5	CAWSVNSGLLNF	TGTGCCTGGAGTGTAAATTCGGGACTACTTAATTTT
TRBD2	TRBV10-2	NA	TRBJ2-4	CASSLKRGGENIQYF	TGCGCCAGCAGTCTGAAGCGGGGGGGGGAAAACATTCAGTACTTC
TRBD1	TRBV10-3	NA	TRBJ1-4	CAISEGQGLEKLFF	TGTGCCATCAGTGAGGGACAGGGGTTAGAAAAACTGTTTTTT
NA	TRBV4-1	NA	TRBJ1-4	CASSLAGLTNEKLFF	TGCGCCAGCAGCCTTGCAGGGCTTACTAATGAAAAACTGTTTTTT
TRBD2	TRBV9	NA	TRBJ2-2	CASSARTSGANTGELFF	TGTGCCAGCAGCGCCCGGACTAGCGGAGCGAACACCGGGGAGCTGTTTTTT
TRBD2	TRBV18	NA	TRBJ2-1	CASSPGGVSYNEQFF	TGTGCCAGCTCACCAGGGGGGGTCTCCTACAATGAGCAGTTCTTC
NA	TRBV27	NA	TRBJ1-4	CASSGTGTNEKLFF	TGTGCCAGCAGTGGCACAGGGACTAATGAAAAACTGTTTTTT
TRBD1	TRBV4-3	NA	TRBJ1-2	CASSQDGRQGRGYTF	TGCGCCAGCAGCCAAGATGGGAGACAGGGGCGAGGCTACACCTTC
TRBD1	TRBV15	NA	TRBJ1-2	CATSREVGGVGLGGYTF	TGTGCCACCAGCAGAGAGGTAGGGGGCGTTGGGTTGGGCGGCTACACCTTC
TRBD1	TRBV19	NA	TRBJ2-7	CASSIGDRGAYEQYF	TGTGCCAGTAGTATAGGCGACAGGGGGGCCTACGAGCAGTACTTC
TRBD2	TRBV3-1/TRBV3-2	NA	TRBJ2-7	CASSLGRAGAFSEQYF	TGTGCCAGCAGCCTAGGGAGAGCGGGGGCCTTTTCGGAGCAGTACTTC
TRBD1	TRBV7-2	few	TRBJ2-7	CASRVTGGQEQYF	TGTGCCAGCAGGGTTACAGGGGGCCAAGAGCAGTACTTC
TRBD2	TRBV5-1	NA	TRBJ2-3	CASSPASGGYTDTQYF	TGCGCCAGCAGCCCGGCTAGCGGGGGATACACAGATACGCAGTATTTT
TRBD1	TRBV28	NA	TRBJ1-1	CATSEGQINTEAFF	TGTGCCACCTCAGAGGGACAGATAAACACTGAAGCTTTCTTT
TRBD1	TRBV25-1	NA	TRBJ2-4	CASRGGTGQGFIQYF	TGTGCCAGCAGGGGGGGGACGGGACAGGGTTTCATTCAGTACTTC
TRBD1	TRBV7-6	NA	TRBJ1-1	CASSTRTGVNTEAFF	TGTGCCAGCAGCACCCGGACAGGAGTGAACACTGAAGCTTTCTTT
NA	TRBV15	NA	TRBJ2-7	CATSRDYLSYEQYF	TGTGCCACCAGCAGAGATTACTTGAGCTACGAGCAGTACTTC
NA	TRBV7-3	NA	TRBJ2-1	CASSPSGNEQFF	TGTGCCAGCAGCCCCTCAGGCAATGAGCAGTTCTTC
NA	TRBV2	NA	TRBJ1-5	CASSEGQISNQPQHF	TGTGCCAGCAGTGAAGGACAGATAAGCAATCAGCCCCAGCATTTT
NA	TRBV27	NA	TRBJ1-1	CASSSLAAAEAFF	TGTGCCAGCAGTTCCCTAGCGGCAGCTGAAGCTTTCTTT
TRBD1	TRBV6-2/TRBV6-3	NA	TRBJ2-5	CASSAGGRETQYF	TGTGCCAGCAGTGCAGGGGGCCGGGAGACCCAGTACTTC
TRBD1	TRBV30	NA	TRBJ2-1	CAWSAGQGISNEQFF	TGTGCCTGGAGCGCGGGACAGGGGATATCCAATGAGCAGTTCTTC
TRBD2	TRBV7-8	NA	TRBJ2-1	CASSLIAGGLNEQFF	TGTGCCAGCAGCCTAATAGCGGGAGGATTGAATGAGCAGTTCTTC
NA	TRBV7-3	NA	TRBJ2-3	CASSLDSITDTQYF	TGTGCCAGCAGCTTAGACAGCATCACAGATACGCAGTATTTT
TRBD2	TRBV14	NA	TRBJ2-1	CASSQRGSGRVNEQFF	TGTGCCAGCAGCCAACGGGGGAGCGGGAGGGTAAATGAGCAGTTCTTC
TRBD1	TRBV18	NA	TRBJ1-3	CASSPRDRRFAGNTIYF	TGTGCCAGCTCACCCCGGGACAGGAGGTTTGCTGGAAACACCATATATTTT
NA	TRBV4-1	NA	TRBJ2-5	CASSQGSTETQYF	TGCGCCAGCAGCCAAGGATCTACAGAGACCCAGTACTTC
TRBD2	TRBV7-6	NA	TRBJ2-3	CASSPLSGRVNTQYF	TGTGCCAGCAGCCCTCTTAGCGGGAGGGTAAATACGCAGTATTTT
NA	TRBV18	NA	TRBJ1-5	CASSPAGVRESQPQHF	TGTGCCAGCTCACCGGCCGGGGTAAGAGAGAGTCAGCCCCAGCATTTT
NA	TRBV7-3	NA	TRBJ2-1	CASSLFGGLNNEQFF	TGTGCCAGCAGCTTATTCGGGGGGCTAAACAATGAGCAGTTCTTC
NA	TRBV5-1	NA	TRBJ2-3	CASSFTTGTDTQYF	TGCGCCAGCAGCTTTACAACAGGAACAGATACGCAGTATTTT
TRBD1	TRBV24-1	NA	TRBJ2-7	CATSDRGQSYEQYF	TGTGCCACCAGTGACAGGGGACAGTCCTACGAGCAGTACTTC
NA	TRBV10-3	NA	TRBJ2-1	CAISDGIQGTYNEQFF	TGTGCCATCAGCGACGGAATACAGGGGACTTACAATGAGCAGTTCTTC
TRBD1	TRBV4-1	NA	TRBJ1-2	CASSQWHRGFYGYTF	TGCGCCAGCAGCCAATGGCACAGGGGCTTCTATGGCTACACCTTC
TRBD2	TRBV5-1	NA	TRBJ2-7	CASSTAGGYHEQYF	TGCGCCAGCAGCACGGCGGGAGGGTACCACGAGCAGTACTTC
NA	TRBV10-2	few	TRBJ1-5	CASSEAGESNQPQHF	TGCGCCAGCAGTGAGGCAGGGGAGAGCAATCAGCCCCAGCATTTT
NA	TRBV7-9	once	TRBJ1-4	CASSSRGGEIEKLFF	TGTGCCAGCAGCTCTAGGGGGGGCGAGATTGAAAAACTGTTTTTT
NA	TRBV30	few	TRBJ1-3	CALGTAGNTIYF	TGTGCCCTGGGGACTGCTGGAAACACCATATATTTT
NA	TRBV5-1	NA	TRBJ1-2	CASSLTGGVNYGYTF	TGCGCCAGCAGCTTGACAGGTGGGGTAAACTATGGCTACACCTTC
NA	TRBV16	NA	TRBJ2-3	CASSQLGRGSSPSTDTQYF	TGTGCCAGCAGCCAACTGGGCAGGGGATCATCCCCTAGCACAGATACGCAGTATTTT
TRBD1	TRBV2	NA	TRBJ1-4	CASSATGTGGEKLFF	TGTGCCAGCAGTGCCACCGGGACAGGGGGTGAAAAACTGTTTTTT
NA	TRBV11-3	NA	TRBJ2-3	CASSLGFPSTGNYVDTQYF	TGTGCCAGCAGCTTAGGTTTCCCCTCGACAGGTAATTATGTGGATACGCAGTATTTT
NA	TRBV28	NA	TRBJ1-2	CASDIGGAHGYGYTF	TGTGCCAGCGACATAGGGGGGGCGCACGGCTATGGCTACACCTTC
NA	TRBV12-3/TRBV12-4	NA	TRBJ1-2	CASSQGIWGYTF	TGTGCCAGCAGTCAGGGAATCTGGGGCTACACCTTC
NA	TRBV24-1	NA	TRBJ1-2	CATSDYRGYGYTF	TGTGCCACCAGTGATTACAGAGGGTATGGCTACACCTTC
TRBD1	TRBV19	NA	TRBJ2-5	CASSIAGDRAWETQYF	TGTGCCAGTAGTATAGCAGGGGACAGGGCATGGGAGACCCAGTACTTC
NA	TRBV14	NA	TRBJ1-1	CASRTRGSSEAFF	TGTGCCAGCAGAACCAGGGGCAGCTCTGAAGCTTTCTTT
TRBD1	TRBV28	NA	TRBJ1-5	CASRPTGIADQPQHF	TGTGCCAGCAGGCCGACAGGGATCGCTGATCAGCCCCAGCATTTT
NA	TRBV30	NA	TRBJ1-5	CAWSANRASNQPQHF	TGTGCCTGGAGTGCGAACAGGGCTAGCAATCAGCCCCAGCATTTT
NA	TRBV27	NA	TRBJ2-3	CASSPVASDTQYF	TGTGCCAGCAGTCCTGTAGCTTCGGATACGCAGTATTTT
NA	TRBV11-2	NA	TRBJ2-7	CASSLDLLSYEQYF	TGTGCCAGCAGCTTAGATCTACTCTCCTACGAGCAGTACTTC
NA	TRBV20-1	NA	TRBJ1-2	CSARVNYGYTF	TGCAGTGCTAGAGTAAACTATGGCTACACCTTC
NA	TRBV5-1	once	TRBJ1-1	CASRSNRVSMNTEAFF	TGCGCCAGCAGGTCAAACAGGGTATCCATGAACACTGAAGCTTTCTTT
NA	TRBV7-3	NA	TRBJ1-2	CASSPTGGRLYGYTF	TGTGCCAGCAGCCCAACCGGGGGGCGACTTTATGGCTACACCTTC